One and the same sample provided the 10 T cell receptor beta chains below, sequenced in a study of T-cell memory formation after mild COVID-19. TCRdb re-called the 5' RACE reads through MiXCR, storing one row per CDR3 protein. The sample shows roughly 370,000 distinct CDR3 sequences, roughly 15% of them seen only once. Material for sequencing was PBMCs or a T cell subset sorted from them (not recorded which). The receptor set was obtained from a man younger than 30 who had mild COVID-19 (a few samples of this study predate the infection). Cell type and time point are not known.

The chain combines TRBV5-1 with TRBJ2-1, with a possible D match to TRBD2 (6 bases). Germline V gene data show CDR1 as SGHRS and CDR2 as YFSETQ. Trimming pared 6 bases from V and 6 bases from J, leaving 16 bases between. The CDR3 runs 14 residues. CDR3 DNA: TGCGCCAGCATCACCCAGGCGGGGAGCAATGAGCAGTTCTTC. Translation gives CASITQAGSNEQFF.

This clonotype was recorded many times. The V call is TRBV19, the J call TRBJ2-1, with D unresolved. Germline lookup yields CDR1 LNHDA and CDR2 SQIVND (reference sequence). V was clipped by 6 bases and J by 4 bases, with 10 bases between them. The CDR3 has 13 residues. DNA of the CDR3: TGTGCCAGTAGGGGCCGAGGTTACAATGAGCAGTTCTTC. The encoded protein is CASRGRGYNEQFF. Drawing the rest from reference TRBV19 and TRBJ2-1, the complete variable domain is DGGITQSPKYLFRKEGQNVTLSCEQNLNHDAMYWYRQDPGQGLRLIYYSQIVNDFQKGDIAEGYSVSREKKESFPLTVTSAQKNPTAFYLCASRGRGYNEQFFGPGTRLTVL.

The table lists this clonotype with a few counts. The V and J genes are TRBV12-3 or TRBV12-4 and TRBJ2-2; the D gene could be TRBD1 or TRBD2 (5 bases each). CDR3 length: 14 amino acids. Deletions cut 5 bases from V and 3 bases from J, with 10 bases between. The CDR3 protein is CASSDRDHTGELFF. CDR3 bases: TGTGCCAGCAGTGACCGGGACCACACCGGGGAGCTGTTTTTT.

The V call is TRBV23-1, the J call TRBJ2-7; a possible D gene is TRBD2 (5 bases). TRBV23-1 falls under the ORF class, with uncertain function. This CDR3 is 17 amino acids long. Trimming left V 2 bases short and J 1 base short, with 18 bases between. The CDR3 here is CASSQKGERAGSYEQYV. The CDR3 DNA sequence: TGCGCCAGCAGTCAAAAGGGAGAAAGGGCGGGTTCCTACGAGCAGTACGTC.

This clonotype was observed at least ten times. The chain combines TRBV7-9 with TRBJ2-7; 10 bases map to TRBD1. This CDR3 spans 14 amino acids. The V gene's germline CDR1 is SEHNR and CDR2 FQNEAQ (reference sequence). CDR3 DNA: TGTGCGAGCCGGGGCCGGACAGGGGGCTACGAGCAGTACTTC. This encodes CASRGRTGGYEQYF.

This clonotype was picked up a small number of times. The chain uses TRBV6-2 or TRBV6-3 and TRBJ2-1; 9 bases line up with TRBD1. The CDR3 sequence is 14 residues long. The germline gives CDR1 MNHEY, CDR2 SVGEGT. The CDR3: CSISGTGSYNEQFF. The CDR3 region has the DNA TGTTCTATATCCGGGACAGGGTCCTACAATGAGCAGTTCTTC.

This clonotype occurred many times. The rearrangement joins TRBV4-3 to TRBJ2-3, with TRBD2 as a possible D gene (6 bases). The CDR3 covers 14 residues. Per the germline V gene, CDR1 is LGHNA and CDR2 is YSLEER. The germline V and J ends were trimmed by 1 base and 1 base, with 6 bases remaining between them. This chain's CDR3 is CASSQAGGTDTQYF. The CDR3 DNA reads as TGCGCCAGCAGCCAAGCGGGGGGCACAGATACGCAGTATTTT.

The V gene is TRBV29-1, the J gene TRBJ1-2, with no clear D. Germline V lookup: CDR1 SQVTM, CDR2 ANQGSEA. V was pared by 1 base and J by 8 bases, with 11 bases between. The CDR3 is 12 amino acids. In DNA, the CDR3 is TGCAGCGTTGAAGTAGGGATGGGGGGCTACACCTTC. As protein: CSVEVGMGGYTF.

The chain recombines TRBV7-2 with TRBJ2-2; D is undetermined. Looked up from germline, CDR1 is SGHTA and CDR2 is FQGNSA. V lost 0 bases, J lost 6 bases, and 11 bases lay in between. The CDR3 is 15 residues long. CDR3 sequence (DNA): TGTGCCAGCAGCTTAGCCGATAGAGTGGCCGGGGAGCTGTTTTTT. Its translation is CASSLADRVAGELFF.

The gene calls are TRBV6-6 and TRBJ1-1, with 7 bases matching TRBD1. The germline V gene has CDR1 MNHNY and CDR2 SVGAGI (reference sequence). V was pared by 6 bases and J by 3 bases, with 13 bases of the junction left unmatched. This CDR3 is built from 16 residues. In DNA, the CDR3 is TGTGCCAGCAGGGAGACAGGGAGGGGGGCGGACACTGAAGCTTTCTTT. Translation gives CASRETGRGADTEAFF.